The text below deals with one T cell receptor beta chain. Its antigen is unknown. The sample's time point: after neoadjuvant nivolumab, at surgical resection. The data belong to a study of neoadjuvant anti-PD-1 for oral cavity cancer. The overall study: Patients without progression got a fourth dose around day 43.

The study's findings and limits: Post-treatment tumors with larger preexisting clones showed more shrinkage. Only three patients per response group were TCR-analyzed; validation needed. Treg/Th17 ratio rose with pretreatment blood and fell with post-treatment tumor TCRbeta clonality.

Generated by immunoSEQ multiplex PCR, the TCRdb table keeps only in-frame clones and is missing some. Altogether 23,000 or so clones are present, 26% being singletons, with the ten largest covering about 16%. J lost 2 bases, V lost 5 bases, and 6 bases had no gene match. This CDR3 has 15 residues. Germline loops: CDR1 MNHEY, CDR2 SVGAGI. The V and J genes are TRBV6-5 and TRBJ1-5, with TRBD1 matching over 7 bases. The source material was tumor tissue, sampled after nivolumab (anti-PD-1) treatment. The receptor's source is a person between 35 and 79 years old with oral cavity squamous cell carcinoma. This chain's CDR3 is CASSPDRAGNQPQHF. CDR3 sequence (DNA): TGTGCCAGCAGTCCAGACAGGGCGGGCAATCAGCCCCAGCATTTT.